One and the same sample provided the 19 T cell receptor beta chains below, sequenced in a study of CD8+CD57+ T cells in acquired aplastic anemia. The use of genomic DNA as template underpinned the TCR beta VDJ and CDR3 profiling. From the reads, TCRdb called clonotypes with MiXCR, one entry per CDR3 protein. The repertoire holds approximately 250,000 distinct CDR3 sequences, with around 82% as singletons. For sequencing, patients were chosen who had shown expansion of CD8+CD57+ cells by flow cytometry. Material: sorted CD4+, CD8+, or CD8+CD57+ T cells (not recorded which) from PBMCs. All receptors come from a human donor with aplastic anemia.

The chain uses TRBV5-4 and TRBJ1-1; D might be TRBD1 (5 bases). Germline lookup yields CDR1 SGHNT and CDR2 YYREEE (reference sequence). V was trimmed by 4 bases and J by 7 bases, leaving 20 bases between them. This CDR3 has 15 residues. The CDR3 sequence: CASSRCTGGQDEAFF. DNA of the CDR3: TGTGCCAGCAGCAGGTGTACAGGAGGGCAAGATGAAGCTTTCTTT. The variable domain in full, completed from reference TRBV5-4 and TRBJ1-1, reads ETGVTQSPTHLIKTRGQQVTLRCSSQSGHNTVSWYQQALGQGPQFIFQYYREEENGRGNFPPRFSGLQFPNYSSELNVNALELDDSALYLCASSRCTGGQDEAFFGQGTRLTVV.

The chain couples TRBV7-8 to TRBJ1-2, with D maybe TRBD1 (5 bases). Between the trimmed V and J ends, which lost 3 bases and 5 bases, there was a span of 19 bases. Germline V gene lookup returns CDR1 SGHVS and CDR2 FQNEAQ. CDR3 length: 16 amino acids. Written as DNA, the CDR3 is TGTGCCAGCAGCTTGGCGAGGGGCGGACTTGTATATGGCTACACCTTC. Amino acids: CASSLARGGLVYGYTF.

Comments on this clonotype: The CDR3 does not close with the conserved phenylalanine or tryptophan, likely indicating a read error. The J gene is TRBJ1-5, the V gene TRBV2; possibly TRBD1 for D (5 bases). This CDR3 is built from 14 residues. Looked up from germline, CDR1 is SNHLY and CDR2 is FYNNEI. The ends were cut back, 3 bases at V and 0 bases at J, with 6 bases in the middle. DNA of the CDR3: TGTGCCAGCAGTGAGGGGGATAGCAATCAGCCCCAGCATTGT. Residues: CASSEGDSNQPQHC.

The chain uses TRBV5-5 and TRBJ1-5; D gene ambiguous. Germline loops: CDR1 SGHKS, CDR2 YYEKEE (reference sequence). V lost 2 bases, J lost 6 bases, and 15 bases lay in between. The CDR3 totals 15 residues. Written as DNA, the CDR3 is TGTGCCAGCAGCTTTCATCCTGTAGGACGTCAGCCCCAGCATTTT. This translates into CASSFHPVGRQPQHF.

A remark on this clonotype: In this CDR3 the conserved last residue, phenylalanine or tryptophan, is missing, so a read error is likely. The DNA is left out, because the CDR3 cannot be placed on it with certainty; the CDR3 is given as TCRdb lists it. The chain employs TRBV7-3 and TRBJ2-7; the table's D call, TRBD2, has no DNA check behind it. The CDR3 is 14 residues long, counting both termini. Germline CDR1 SGHTA, CDR2 FQGTGA. The CDR3: CASSVQRSGRADEL.

About this clonotype: The DNA is left out, because the CDR3 cannot be placed on it with certainty; the CDR3 is given as TCRdb lists it. The chain links TRBV7-9 to TRBJ2-7; the table's D call, TRBD1, was not checked against the DNA. Counting both end residues, the CDR3 totals 16 amino acids. The V gene's germline CDR1 is SEHNR and CDR2 FQNEAQ (reference sequence). The CDR3 loop reads CAGRGARETQFFGQYF.

The genes are TRBV9 and TRBJ1-6, with D tentatively TRBD1 (5 bases). Trimming shortened V by 3 bases and J by 8 bases, and 24 bases separated the two germline ends. This CDR3 comprises 18 residues. Looked up from germline, CDR1 is SGDLS and CDR2 is YYNGEE. The CDR3 loop reads CASSAGTARKQPHSPLHF. As DNA, the CDR3 is TGTGCCAGCAGCGCAGGGACCGCCCGAAAGCAGCCCCATTCACCCCTCCACTTT.

This chain uses TRBV9 with TRBJ2-7; D unresolved. Germline V gene lookup returns CDR1 SGDLS and CDR2 YYNGEE. This CDR3 region has 13 residues. Here the CDR3 reads CASSVEPARHQHV. CDR3 in DNA: TGTGCCAGCAGCGTGGAGCCCGCGCGACATCAGCACGTC.

The genes are TRBV7-8 and TRBJ2-5, with D unclear. V lost 5 bases, J lost 3 bases, and 13 bases lay in between. CDR1 is SGHVS and CDR2 is FQNEAQ in the germline V gene. The CDR3 is 14 amino acids. The DNA for the CDR3 is TGTGCCAGCAGCAGAGGTACAGACGAAGAGACCCAGTACTTC. Residues: CASSRGTDEETQYF.

This chain links TRBV11-3 with TRBJ1-2; D is ambiguous. Trimming cost V 0 bases and J 3 bases, with 11 bases left between them. The CDR3 covers 15 residues. CDR1 SGHNT and CDR2 YENEEA come from the germline V gene. The CDR3 nucleotides read TGTGCCAGCAGCTTAGAAGTGGGCGCCGACTATGGCTACACCTTC. Translation gives CASSLEVGADYGYTF.

About this clonotype: The germline gene is not matched at one end of the junction; a read error may be the cause. The rearrangement uses TRBV7-2 and TRBJ1-6; a weak D match, TRBD1 (5 bases). The CDR3 runs 15 residues. The germline CDR1 and CDR2 sequences are SGHTA and FQGNSA. The CDR3: CASSPGRRGDSPLHF. The DNA for the CDR3 is TGTGCCAGCAGCCCCGGGCGAAGAGGGGATTCGCCCCTCCACTTT.

The genes are TRBV7-9 and TRBJ2-1; D could derive from TRBD1 or TRBD2 (5 bases each). This CDR3 has 13 amino acids. V was pared by 6 bases and J by 12 bases, with 18 bases between. Looked up from germline, CDR1 is SEHNR and CDR2 is FQNEAQ (reference sequence). The CDR3 DNA is TGTGCCAGCAGGGGGGATCCCCACGAGACGCAGTTCTTC. It codes for CASRGDPHETQFF.

This clonotype was counted between two and nine times. This rearrangement joins TRBV20-1 to TRBJ2-7; 7 positions agree with TRBD1. J was trimmed by 5 bases and V by 6 bases; bases with no gene match: 4. Germline V gene data show CDR1 as DFQATT and CDR2 as SNEGSKA (reference sequence). The CDR3 covers 11 residues. The CDR3 region is CSATQGHEQYF. In nucleotides, the CDR3 is TGCAGTGCAACACAGGGGCACGAGCAGTACTTC.

To note about this clonotype: The DNA is left out, because the CDR3 cannot be placed on it with certainty; the CDR3 is given as TCRdb lists it. This chain connects TRBV12-3 or TRBV12-4 to TRBJ2-2; the table's D gene call, TRBD1, was not cross checked with the DNA. The CDR3 length is 15 residues, termini included. The CDR3 protein is CASSDSNQPQHFGDF.

In its sample, this clonotype was seen a few times. V is TRBV19 and J is TRBJ2-5; TRBD2 matches at 8 bases. The CDR3 extends over 17 amino acids. V trimming: 7 bases; J trimming: 3 bases; junction bases outside the gene matches: 16. CDR1 is LNHDA, CDR2 SQIVND, per germline (reference sequence). CDR3 protein: CASNPGGRSFSEETQYF. In nucleotides, the CDR3 is TGTGCCAGTAACCCGGGAGGGCGCTCCTTTTCCGAAGAGACCCAGTACTTC.

Note on this clonotype: A much larger clone lies a single base off, so this may be a read error. The rearrangement links TRBV9 to TRBJ2-3; no clear D. V lost 1 base to trimming and J lost 11 bases, with 20 bases between them. CDR1 and CDR2 from the germline V gene are SGDLS and YYNGEE. This CDR3 has 15 residues. Written as DNA, the CDR3 is TGTGCCAGCAGCGTATACCAGAACGCCTACAATGAGCAGTATTTT. Protein sequence: CASSVYQNAYNEQYF.

As to this clonotype: Because the CDR3 is missing its conserved closing phenylalanine or tryptophan, this is likely a read error. No DNA is shown, since the ends of the CDR3 on it are uncertain; the CDR3 is the one TCRdb lists. V gene TRBV7-2 combines with J gene TRBJ2-1; the table gives TRBD1 as D, unverified against the DNA. The V gene's germline CDR1 is SGHTA and CDR2 FQGNSA. The CDR3 has 14 residues if both end residues are counted. CDR3 protein: CASSSAVTGGEFFV.

The V call is TRBV7-8, the J call TRBJ1-6, with 7 bases fitting TRBD1. V trimming: 4 bases; J trimming: 14 bases; junction bases outside the gene matches: 11. Germline CDR1 reads SGHVS; CDR2 reads FQNEAQ. The CDR3 has 14 amino acids. This CDR3 is CASSSERGHSTLHF. The DNA of the CDR3 is TGTGCCAGCAGCTCGGAGAGGGGGCATTCTACCCTCCACTTT.

The rearrangement uses TRBV20-1 and TRBJ1-2, with 9 bases identical to TRBD1. This CDR3 has 13 amino acids. Germline loops: CDR1 DFQATT, CDR2 SNEGSKA (reference sequence). Trimming cost V 3 bases and J 3 bases; bases outside gene matches: 2. For the CDR3, the DNA is TGCAGTGCTAGTAGGACAGGGGACTATGGCTACACCTTC. This translates into CSASRTGDYGYTF.